This TCR beta chain stems from a study of control samples from healthy donors and cancer patients. Germline loops: CDR1 SEHNR, CDR2 FQNEAQ (reference sequence). CDR3 length equals 16 residues. V was pared by 5 bases and J by 1 base, with 3 bases of the junction left unmatched. The assay was immunoSEQ multiplex PCR, and TCRdb's table has in-frame clones only and misses some. Here the sample spans about 120,000 clones, approximately 89% being singletons. Material for sequencing was blood. This chain links TRBV7-9 with TRBJ2-3; 13 bases map to TRBD2. The clonotype was recovered from a middle-aged man in good health. CDR3 bases: TGTGCCAGCAGCACCGGACTAGCGGGGGGCACAGATACGCAGTATTTT. Translated: CASSTGLAGGTDTQYF.